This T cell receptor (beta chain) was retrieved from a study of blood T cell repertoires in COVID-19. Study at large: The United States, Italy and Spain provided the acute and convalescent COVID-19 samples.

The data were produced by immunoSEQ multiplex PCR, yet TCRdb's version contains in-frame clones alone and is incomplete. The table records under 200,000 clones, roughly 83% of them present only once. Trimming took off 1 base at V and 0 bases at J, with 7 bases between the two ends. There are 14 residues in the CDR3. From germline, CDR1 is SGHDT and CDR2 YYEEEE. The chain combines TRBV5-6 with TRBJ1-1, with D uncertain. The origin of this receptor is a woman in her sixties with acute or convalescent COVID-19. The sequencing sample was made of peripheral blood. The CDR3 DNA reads TGTGCCAGCAGCTTGACAGCTTTGAACACTGAAGCTTTCTTT. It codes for CASSLTALNTEAFF.